This TCR beta chain emerged from a study of T cell responses to AZD1222 COVID-19 vaccine. Whole-study results and caveats: Increases in Spike-specific TCR breadth and depth were seen after two AZD1222 doses. Among the donors, most were white British and more were female, and clonal diversity was possibly underestimated. Repertoire sampling happened only post peak T cell response. Baseline testing showed seropositivity in only a handful of AZD1222 recipients.

Using immunoSEQ multiplex PCR, the repertoire was profiled, and TCRdb retains in-frame clones only, with some absent. The sample carries roughly 150,000 clones, 91% recorded once. Germline values: CDR1 LNHDA, CDR2 SQIVND (reference sequence). J was trimmed by 6 bases and V by 0 bases; bases with no gene match: 3. The CDR3 totals 16 residues. For this clone: Its cognate antigen is unknown.

Sequenced material: peripheral blood, taken on day 0 of AZD1222 vaccination. The sequence came from an adult in good health. V gene TRBV19 combines with J gene TRBJ1-6, with 9 positions matching TRBD1. The CDR3, as DNA: TGTGCCAGTAGTATAGATTGGACAGGGGCTAATTCACCCCTCCACTTT. Amino acid sequence: CASSIDWTGANSPLHF. Filled out from reference TRBV19 and TRBJ1-6, the complete variable domain reads DGGITQSPKYLFRKEGQNVTLSCEQNLNHDAMYWYRQDPGQGLRLIYYSQIVNDFQKGDIAEGYSVSREKKESFPLTVTSAQKNPTAFYLCASSIDWTGANSPLHFGNGTRLTVT.